Included here is one T cell receptor (beta chain) sequence, with context. What it binds is unknown. In TCRdb, the reads were re-called with MiXCR into one record per CDR3 protein. Counted here are 55,000 to 85,000 distinct CDR3 sequences, around 20% occurring once; the ten biggest clones make up about 72%. This sample is part of a study of T cell repertoires in cytomegalovirus infection. Germline V gives CDR1 SGHTA, CDR2 FQGNSA. The CDR3 covers 14 residues. Between the trimmed V and J ends, which lost 5 bases and 4 bases, there was a span of 15 bases. This sequence was found in a human donor in good health (CMV status not recorded). Some clones in this sample may be carry-over from other donors' samples. The chain has TRBV7-2 and TRBJ2-7, with no clear D. Specimen: CD8+ T cells from cultured PBMCs, collected from culture after CMV antigen stimulation. CDR3 DNA: TGTGCCAGCAGCGCAAGACCCCAAAAATACGAGCAGTACTTC. Encoded protein: CASSARPQKYEQYF.